The rows below give T cell receptor beta chains drawn from one sample of a study of T cell responses to AZD1222 COVID-19 vaccine. The assay was immunoSEQ multiplex PCR, and TCRdb's table has in-frame clones only and misses some. The sample holds about 160,000 clones, over 80% seen once. Source: peripheral blood, taken on day 0 of AZD1222 vaccination. The receptor set was obtained from an adult in good health. Both conserved end residues are part of each CDR3. D genes are given only for firm matches. Size is omitted from some rows. Given values are once, few, many or a class for expanded clones.

abundance: .; v_gene: TRBV11-3; d_gene: .; j_gene: TRBJ1-6; CDR3nt: TGTGCCAGCAGTGGGGGCGGTGCCTATAATTCACCCCTCCACTTT; CDR3aa: CASSGGGAYNSPLHF
abundance: .; v_gene: TRBV5-5; d_gene: .; j_gene: TRBJ1-5; CDR3nt: TGTGCCAGCAGCTTAGGAGGGGAGGGCCGGCCCCAGCATTTT; CDR3aa: CASSLGGEGRPQHF
abundance: .; v_gene: TRBV27; d_gene: .; j_gene: TRBJ1-6; CDR3nt: TGTGCCAGCAGCCAACGGGCCTTGAGGGCACCCCTCCACTTT; CDR3aa: CASSQRALRAPLHF
abundance: .; v_gene: TRBV9; d_gene: .; j_gene: TRBJ2-3; CDR3nt: TGTGCCAGCAGCGAGGGCCGGAGCGTCCGCACAGATACGCAGTATTTT; CDR3aa: CASSEGRSVRTDTQYF
abundance: .; v_gene: TRBV27; d_gene: .; j_gene: TRBJ1-1; CDR3nt: TGTGCCAGCAGTTTGGGCAGAAACACTGAAGCTTTCTTT; CDR3aa: CASSLGRNTEAFF
abundance: .; v_gene: TRBV10-3; d_gene: TRBD2; j_gene: TRBJ2-1; CDR3nt: TGTGCCATCACAAGGGGACTAGCCCTAAACAATGAGCAGTTCTTC; CDR3aa: CAITRGLALNNEQFF
abundance: .; v_gene: TRBV19; d_gene: .; j_gene: TRBJ1-4; CDR3nt: TGTGCCAGTAGTGGGAGGGGTCTTAATGAAAAACTGTTTTTT; CDR3aa: CASSGRGLNEKLFF
abundance: few; v_gene: TRBV11-3; d_gene: .; j_gene: TRBJ2-7; CDR3nt: TGTGCCAGCAGCTCCACCCTGGGCGAGCAGTACTTC; CDR3aa: CASSSTLGEQYF
abundance: .; v_gene: TRBV7-8; d_gene: TRBD2; j_gene: TRBJ2-7; CDR3nt: TGTGCCAGCAGCTTACGGGGGGCCTACGAGCAGTACTTC; CDR3aa: CASSLRGAYEQYF
abundance: once; v_gene: TRBV7-8; d_gene: .; j_gene: TRBJ2-1; CDR3nt: TGTGCCAGCAGCTTAAATACCAGGGGGGCAATTACGAATGAGCAGTTCTTC; CDR3aa: CASSLNTRGAITNEQFF
abundance: .; v_gene: TRBV3-1/TRBV3-2; d_gene: .; j_gene: TRBJ1-2; CDR3nt: TGTGCCACGTCCAACAGGGTCAGTCCGGGCTACACCTTC; CDR3aa: CATSNRVSPGYTF
abundance: .; v_gene: TRBV4-1; d_gene: TRBD1; j_gene: TRBJ2-6; CDR3nt: TGCGCCAGCAGCCAGACAGGGTACCGCTCTGGGGCCAACGTCCTGACTTTC; CDR3aa: CASSQTGYRSGANVLTF
abundance: .; v_gene: TRBV7-9; d_gene: TRBD1; j_gene: TRBJ1-1; CDR3nt: TGTGCCAGCAGCTTGCGGACAGGGGGAGGCACTGAAGCTTTCTTT; CDR3aa: CASSLRTGGGTEAFF
abundance: .; v_gene: TRBV2; d_gene: .; j_gene: TRBJ1-1; CDR3nt: TGTGCCAGCTCACCACGACAGATTTCGAACACTGAAGCTTTCTTT; CDR3aa: CASSPRQISNTEAFF
abundance: .; v_gene: TRBV19; d_gene: TRBD2; j_gene: TRBJ2-5; CDR3nt: TGTGCCAGTAGTATATTGGCCCGGGGCGGGAGGGAATTAGAGACCCAGTACTTC; CDR3aa: CASSILARGGRELETQYF
abundance: .; v_gene: TRBV30; d_gene: TRBD1; j_gene: TRBJ2-1; CDR3nt: TGTGCCTGGAGACCCCTACACAGACAGGGACGTGCCTACAATGAGCAGTTCTTC; CDR3aa: CAWRPLHRQGRAYNEQFF